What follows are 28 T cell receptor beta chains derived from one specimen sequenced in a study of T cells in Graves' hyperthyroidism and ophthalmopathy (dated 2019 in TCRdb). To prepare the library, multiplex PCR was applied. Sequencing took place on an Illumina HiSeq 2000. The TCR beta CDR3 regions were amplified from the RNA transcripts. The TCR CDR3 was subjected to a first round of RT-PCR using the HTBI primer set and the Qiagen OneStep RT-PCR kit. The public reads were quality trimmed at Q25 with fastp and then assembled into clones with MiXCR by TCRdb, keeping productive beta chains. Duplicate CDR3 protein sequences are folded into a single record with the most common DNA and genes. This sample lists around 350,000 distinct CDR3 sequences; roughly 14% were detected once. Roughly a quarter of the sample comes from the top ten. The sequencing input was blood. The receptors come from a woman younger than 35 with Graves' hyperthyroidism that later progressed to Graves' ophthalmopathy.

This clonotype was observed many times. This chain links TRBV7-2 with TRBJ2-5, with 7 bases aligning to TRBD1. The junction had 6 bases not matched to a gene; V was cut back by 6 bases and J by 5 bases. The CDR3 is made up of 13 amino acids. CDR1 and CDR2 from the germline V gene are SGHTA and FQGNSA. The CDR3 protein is CASRPGGQETQYF. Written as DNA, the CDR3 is TGTGCCAGCAGGCCAGGGGGACAGGAGACCCAGTACTTC.

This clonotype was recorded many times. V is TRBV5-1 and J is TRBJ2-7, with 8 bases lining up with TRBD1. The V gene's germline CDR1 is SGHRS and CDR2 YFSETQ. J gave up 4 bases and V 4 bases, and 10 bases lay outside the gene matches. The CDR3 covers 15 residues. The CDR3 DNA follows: TGCGCCAGCAGCACGGAGACAGGGGCCGGTTACGAGCAGTACTTC. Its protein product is CASSTETGAGYEQYF.

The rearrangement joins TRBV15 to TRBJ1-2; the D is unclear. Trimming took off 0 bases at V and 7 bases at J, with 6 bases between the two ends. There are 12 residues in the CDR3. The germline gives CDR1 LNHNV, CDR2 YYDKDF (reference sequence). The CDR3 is CATSRDKGGYTF. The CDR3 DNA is TGTGCCACCAGCAGAGATAAGGGTGGCTACACCTTC.

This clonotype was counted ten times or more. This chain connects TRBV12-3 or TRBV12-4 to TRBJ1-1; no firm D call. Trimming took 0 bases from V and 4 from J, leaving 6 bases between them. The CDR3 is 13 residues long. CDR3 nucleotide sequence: TGTGCCAGCAGTTTAGCGCCGGGCACTGAAGCTTTCTTT. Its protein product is CASSLAPGTEAFF.

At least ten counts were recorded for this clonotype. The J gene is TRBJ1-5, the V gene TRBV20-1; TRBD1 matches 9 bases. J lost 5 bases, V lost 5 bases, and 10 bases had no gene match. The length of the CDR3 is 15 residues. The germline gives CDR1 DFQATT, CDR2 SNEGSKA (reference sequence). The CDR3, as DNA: TGCAGTGCTGTCCCCGGGACAGGGAAGTATCAGCCCCAGCATTTT. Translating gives CSAVPGTGKYQPQHF.

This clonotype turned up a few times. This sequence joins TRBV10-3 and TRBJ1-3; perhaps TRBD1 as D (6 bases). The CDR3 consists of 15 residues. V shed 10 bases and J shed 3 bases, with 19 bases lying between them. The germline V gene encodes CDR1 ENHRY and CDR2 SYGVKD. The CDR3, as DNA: TGTGCCACAGGGGACGGGCAAGCCTTTGGAAACACCATATATTTT. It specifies CATGDGQAFGNTIYF.

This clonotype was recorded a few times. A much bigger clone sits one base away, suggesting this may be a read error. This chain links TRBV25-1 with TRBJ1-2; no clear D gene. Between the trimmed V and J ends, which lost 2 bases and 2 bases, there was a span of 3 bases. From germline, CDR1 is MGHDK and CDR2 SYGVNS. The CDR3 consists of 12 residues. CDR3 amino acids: CASSEGNYGYTF. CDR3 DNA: TGTGCCAGCAGTGAAGGCAACTATGGCTACACCTTC.

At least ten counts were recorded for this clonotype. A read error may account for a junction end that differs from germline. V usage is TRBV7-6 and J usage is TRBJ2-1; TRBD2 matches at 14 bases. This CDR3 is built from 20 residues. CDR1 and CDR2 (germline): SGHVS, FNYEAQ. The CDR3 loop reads CASSPRYPGLAGVSHNEQFF. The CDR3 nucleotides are TGTGCCAGCAGCCCCAGATACCCGGGACTAGCGGGAGTCTCCCACAATGAGCAGTTCTTC.

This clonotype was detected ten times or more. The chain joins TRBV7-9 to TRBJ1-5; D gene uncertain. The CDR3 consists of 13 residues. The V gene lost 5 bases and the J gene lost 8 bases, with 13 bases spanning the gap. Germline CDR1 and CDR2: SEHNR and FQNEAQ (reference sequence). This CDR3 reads CASSPDLGEPQHF. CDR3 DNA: TGTGCCAGCAGCCCCGACTTGGGAGAGCCCCAGCATTTT.

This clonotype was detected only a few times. CDR3 loop: CASTVSHRASGANVLTF. Here the CDR3 DNA reads TGTGCCAGCACCGTATCCCACAGGGCCTCTGGGGCCAACGTCCTGACTTTC. The chain combines TRBV12-3 or TRBV12-4 with TRBJ2-6; D possibly corresponds to TRBD1 (6 bases). V gave up 7 bases and J gave up 0 bases, with 16 bases separating them. The CDR3 has 17 amino acids.

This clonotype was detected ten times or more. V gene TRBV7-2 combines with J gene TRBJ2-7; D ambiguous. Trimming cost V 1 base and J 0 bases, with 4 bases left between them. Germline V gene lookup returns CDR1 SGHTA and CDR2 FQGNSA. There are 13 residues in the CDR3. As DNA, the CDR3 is TGTGCCAGCAGCTTAGTGGTCTCCTACGAGCAGTACTTC. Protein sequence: CASSLVVSYEQYF.

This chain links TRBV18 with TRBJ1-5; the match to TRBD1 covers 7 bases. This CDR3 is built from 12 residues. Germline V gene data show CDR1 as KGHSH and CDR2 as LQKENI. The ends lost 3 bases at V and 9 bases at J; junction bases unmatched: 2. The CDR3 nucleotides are TGTGCCAGCTCACCCTACAGGGGGCCCCAGCATTTT. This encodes CASSPYRGPQHF.

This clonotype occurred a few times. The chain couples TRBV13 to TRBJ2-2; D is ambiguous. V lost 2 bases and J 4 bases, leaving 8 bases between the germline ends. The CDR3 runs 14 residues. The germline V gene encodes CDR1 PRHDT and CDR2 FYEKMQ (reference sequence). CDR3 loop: CASSLTQTTGELFF. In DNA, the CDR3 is TGTGCCAGCAGCTTAACACAGACCACCGGGGAGCTGTTTTTT.

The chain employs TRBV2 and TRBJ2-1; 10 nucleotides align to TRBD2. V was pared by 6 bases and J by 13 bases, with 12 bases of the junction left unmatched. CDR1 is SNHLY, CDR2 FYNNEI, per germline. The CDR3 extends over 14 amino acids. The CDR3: CASSQDRASGGQFF. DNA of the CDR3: TGTGCCAGCAGCCAAGATCGGGCTAGCGGGGGTCAGTTCTTC.

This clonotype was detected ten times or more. The CDR3 here is CASSSLPPYYEQYF. The DNA for the CDR3 is TGTGCCAGCAGTTCCCTACCGCCCTACTACGAGCAGTACTTC. The chain joins TRBV28 to TRBJ2-7; D is unresolved. This CDR3 contains 14 residues. Per the germline V gene, CDR1 is MDHEN and CDR2 is SYDVKM. V shed 4 bases and J shed 3 bases, with 13 bases lying between them.

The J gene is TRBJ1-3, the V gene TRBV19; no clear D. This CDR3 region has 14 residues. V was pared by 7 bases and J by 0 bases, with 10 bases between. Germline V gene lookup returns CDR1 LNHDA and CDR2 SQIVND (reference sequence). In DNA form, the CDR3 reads TGTGCCAGTATCAGTTTTTCCTCTGGAAACACCATATATTTT. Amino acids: CASISFSSGNTIYF.

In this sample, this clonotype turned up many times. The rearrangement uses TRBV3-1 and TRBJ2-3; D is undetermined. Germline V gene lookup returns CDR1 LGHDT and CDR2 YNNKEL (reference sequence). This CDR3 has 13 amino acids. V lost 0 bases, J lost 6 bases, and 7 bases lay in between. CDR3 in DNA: TGTGCCAGCAGCCAAGAGGAGTCGGATACGCAGTATTTT. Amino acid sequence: CASSQEESDTQYF.

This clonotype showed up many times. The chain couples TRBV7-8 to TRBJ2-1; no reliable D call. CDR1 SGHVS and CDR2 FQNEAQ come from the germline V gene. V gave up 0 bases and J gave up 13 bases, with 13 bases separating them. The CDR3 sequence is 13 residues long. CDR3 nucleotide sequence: TGTGCCAGCAGCTTAGCGCAGGAGAGTACCCAGTTCTTC. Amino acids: CASSLAQESTQFF. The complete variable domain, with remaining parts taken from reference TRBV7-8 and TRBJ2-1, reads GAGVSQSPRYKVAKRGQDVALRCDPISGHVSLFWYQQALGQGPEFLTYFQNEAQLDKSGLPSDRFFAERPEGSVSTLKIQRTQQEDSAVYLCASSLAQESTQFFGPGTRLTVL.

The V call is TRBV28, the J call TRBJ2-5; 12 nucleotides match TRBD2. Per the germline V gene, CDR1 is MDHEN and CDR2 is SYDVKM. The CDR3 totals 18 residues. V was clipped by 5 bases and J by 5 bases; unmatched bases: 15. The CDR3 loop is CASSPTGASGRGRETQYF. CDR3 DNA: TGTGCCAGCAGTCCAACTGGGGCTAGCGGGAGGGGTAGGGAGACCCAGTACTTC.

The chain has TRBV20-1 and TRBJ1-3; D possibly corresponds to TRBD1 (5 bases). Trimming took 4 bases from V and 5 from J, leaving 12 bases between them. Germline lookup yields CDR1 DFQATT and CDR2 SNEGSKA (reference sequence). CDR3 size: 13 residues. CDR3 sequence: CSATDSVRNTIYF. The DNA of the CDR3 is TGCAGTGCTACTGACAGCGTAAGAAACACCATATATTTT.

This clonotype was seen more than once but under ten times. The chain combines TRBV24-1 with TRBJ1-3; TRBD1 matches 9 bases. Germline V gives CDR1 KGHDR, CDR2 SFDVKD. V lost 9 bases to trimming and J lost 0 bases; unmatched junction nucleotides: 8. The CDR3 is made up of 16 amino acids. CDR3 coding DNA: TGTGCCACCGGGCCACAGGGGGCCATCTCTGGAAACACCATATATTTT. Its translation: CATGPQGAISGNTIYF.

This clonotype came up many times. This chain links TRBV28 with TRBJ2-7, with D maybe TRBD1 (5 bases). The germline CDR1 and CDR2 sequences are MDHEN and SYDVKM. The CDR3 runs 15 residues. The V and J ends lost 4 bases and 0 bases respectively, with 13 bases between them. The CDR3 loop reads CASSSPDMSSYEQYF. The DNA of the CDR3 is TGTGCCAGCAGTTCGCCGGACATGAGCTCCTACGAGCAGTACTTC.

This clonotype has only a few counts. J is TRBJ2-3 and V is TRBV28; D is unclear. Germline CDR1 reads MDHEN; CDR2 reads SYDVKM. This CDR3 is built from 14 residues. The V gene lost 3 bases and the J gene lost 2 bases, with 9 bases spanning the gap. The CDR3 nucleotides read TGTGCCAGCAGTTTGATCCCCACCACAGATACGCAGTATTTT. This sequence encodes CASSLIPTTDTQYF.

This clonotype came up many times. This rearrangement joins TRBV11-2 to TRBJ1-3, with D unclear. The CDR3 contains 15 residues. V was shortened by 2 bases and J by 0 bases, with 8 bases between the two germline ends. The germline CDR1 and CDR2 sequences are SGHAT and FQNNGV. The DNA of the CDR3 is TGTGCCAGCAGCTTACTGGTCGGCTCTGGAAACACCATATATTTT. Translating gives CASSLLVGSGNTIYF.

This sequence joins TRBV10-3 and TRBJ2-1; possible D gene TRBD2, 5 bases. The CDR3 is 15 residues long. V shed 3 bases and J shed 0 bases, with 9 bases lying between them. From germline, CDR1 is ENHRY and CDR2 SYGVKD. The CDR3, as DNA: TGTGCCATCAGTGAAACTACTAGCTCCTACAATGAGCAGTTCTTC. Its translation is CAISETTSSYNEQFF.

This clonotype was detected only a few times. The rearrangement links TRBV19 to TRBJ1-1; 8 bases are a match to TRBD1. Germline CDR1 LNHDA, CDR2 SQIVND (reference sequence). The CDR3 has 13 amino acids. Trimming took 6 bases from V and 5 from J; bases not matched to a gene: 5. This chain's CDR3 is CASRTGGGTEAFF. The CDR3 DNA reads TGTGCCAGTAGAACAGGGGGAGGGACTGAAGCTTTCTTT.

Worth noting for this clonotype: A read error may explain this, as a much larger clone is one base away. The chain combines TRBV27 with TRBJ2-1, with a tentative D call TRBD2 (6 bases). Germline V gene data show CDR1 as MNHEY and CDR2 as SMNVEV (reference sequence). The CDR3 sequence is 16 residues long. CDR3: CANSFGGGRSYNEQFF. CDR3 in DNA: TGTGCCAACAGTTTCGGTGGGGGGAGGTCCTACAATGAGCAGTTCTTC.

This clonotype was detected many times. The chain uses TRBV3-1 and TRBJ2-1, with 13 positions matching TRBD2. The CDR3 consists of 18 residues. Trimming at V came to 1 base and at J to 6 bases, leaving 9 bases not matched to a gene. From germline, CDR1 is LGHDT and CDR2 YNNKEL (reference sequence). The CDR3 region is CASSQGYGGLAGPNEQFF. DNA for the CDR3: TGTGCCAGCAGCCAAGGTTACGGGGGACTAGCGGGACCCAATGAGCAGTTCTTC.